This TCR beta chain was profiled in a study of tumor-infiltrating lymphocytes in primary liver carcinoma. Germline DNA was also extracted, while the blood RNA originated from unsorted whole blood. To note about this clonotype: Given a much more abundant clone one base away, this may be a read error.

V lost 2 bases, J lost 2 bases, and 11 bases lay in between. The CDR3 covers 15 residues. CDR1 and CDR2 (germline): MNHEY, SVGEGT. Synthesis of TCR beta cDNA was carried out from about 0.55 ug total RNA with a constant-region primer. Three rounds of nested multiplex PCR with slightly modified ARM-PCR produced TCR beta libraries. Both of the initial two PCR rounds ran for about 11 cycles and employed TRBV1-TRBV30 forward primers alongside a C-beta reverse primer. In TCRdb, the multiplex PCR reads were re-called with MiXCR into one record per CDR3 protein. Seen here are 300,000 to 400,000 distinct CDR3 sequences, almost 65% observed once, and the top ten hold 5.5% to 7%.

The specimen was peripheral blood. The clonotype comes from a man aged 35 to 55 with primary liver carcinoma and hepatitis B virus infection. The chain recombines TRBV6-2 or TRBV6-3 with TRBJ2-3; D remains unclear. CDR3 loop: CASSYPYENTDTQYF. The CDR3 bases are TGTGCCAGCAGTTACCCGTACGAGAACACAGATACGCAGTATTTT.